These 15 T cell receptor beta chains were sequenced from one sample in a study of cytomegalovirus exposure and HLA in healthy donors. Primers included in the PCR were 60 Vbeta and 13 Jbeta primers. The table came from immunoSEQ multiplex PCR; TCRdb's copy has only in-frame clones and leaves some out. This table has around 110,000 clones, about four fifths appearing once. The specimen sequenced was PBMCs. Every receptor here comes from a young woman in good health and CMV-seronegative.

This clone was counted a single time. V usage is TRBV20-1 and J usage is TRBJ1-6; no firm D call. V lost 5 bases to trimming and J lost 13 bases, with 9 bases between them. Looked up from germline, CDR1 is DFQATT and CDR2 is SNEGSKA (reference sequence). The CDR3 extends over 10 amino acids. CDR3 nucleotide sequence: TGCAGTGCTTTGGCCTCTCCCCTCCACTTT. This gives the protein CSALASPLHF.

This chain uses TRBV5-1 with TRBJ1-2; no definite D call. Trimming took 4 bases from V and 3 from J, leaving 10 bases between them. Germline V CDR1 and CDR2: SGHRS, YFSETQ. The CDR3 is 13 amino acids. The CDR3 sequence is CASSPVSYYGYTF. For the CDR3, the DNA is TGCGCCAGCAGCCCGGTGAGCTACTATGGCTACACCTTC. The complete variable domain, with remaining parts taken from reference TRBV5-1 and TRBJ1-2, reads KAGVTQTPRYLIKTRGQQVTLSCSPISGHRSVSWYQQTPGQGLQFLFEYFSETQRNKGNFPGRFSGRQFSNSRSEMNVSTLELGDSALYLCASSPVSYYGYTFGSGTRLTVV.

The table lists this clone with a count of one. The V gene is TRBV29-1, the J gene TRBJ1-1; no reliable D call. The germline V gene encodes CDR1 SQVTM and CDR2 ANQGSEA. With 6 bases removed from V and 4 bases from J, the gap between germline ends came to 6 bases. The CDR3 spans 10 residues. CDR3 coding DNA: TGCAGCGTAGAGTCCACTGAAGCTTTCTTT. Translated, it gives CSVESTEAFF.

The gene calls are TRBV5-1 and TRBJ1-4; TRBD1 is a possible D gene (6 bases). Germline V gives CDR1 SGHRS, CDR2 YFSETQ. The V end was cut by 2 bases, the J end by 7 bases, with 18 bases between. CDR3 length equals 16 residues. CDR3 region: CASSFFAGGAGEKLFF. CDR3 DNA: TGCGCCAGCAGCTTCTTTGCGGGGGGGGCGGGTGAAAAACTGTTTTTT.

Only a few counts were recorded for this clone. V usage is TRBV4-2 and J usage is TRBJ1-2; 7 nucleotides agree with TRBD1. V lost 1 base and J lost 5; bases outside the gene matches: 10. The length of the CDR3 is 16 residues. The germline V gene encodes CDR1 LGHNA and CDR2 YNFKEQ. Written as DNA, the CDR3 is TGTGCCAGCAGCCAAGGGGGACAGCCGGGCCCATATGGCTACACCTTC. Its protein is CASSQGGQPGPYGYTF.

The chain couples TRBV23-1 to TRBJ1-5; 8 bases map to TRBD1. TRBV23-1 is classed as an ORF, of uncertain function. With 0 bases clipped from V and 2 bases from J, the junction kept 6 bases outside the gene matches. The CDR3 contains 17 residues. The CDR3 loop reads CASSQSNRGLGNQPQHF. The CDR3, as DNA: TGCGCCAGCAGTCAATCGAACAGGGGGTTAGGCAATCAGCCCCAGCATTTT.

CDR3 residues: CASSQRDRGIYEQYF. As DNA, the CDR3 is TGTGCCAGCAGTCAACGGGACAGGGGAATCTACGAGCAGTACTTC. The chain couples TRBV27 to TRBJ2-7; 10 nucleotides agree with TRBD1. The CDR3 loop spans 15 amino acids. Germline values: CDR1 MNHEY, CDR2 SMNVEV (reference sequence). Germline trimming cut 5 bases from V and 3 bases from J; bases unmatched to any gene: 7.

This chain links TRBV7-9 with TRBJ1-1, with D perhaps TRBD1 (6 bases). Trimming stripped 1 base from V and 10 bases from J, with 13 bases between. This CDR3 is built from 13 residues. The V gene's germline CDR1 is SEHNR and CDR2 FQNEAQ (reference sequence). CDR3 coding DNA: TGTGCCAGCAGCTTAGACAGGGTATTTGCAGCTTTCTTT. Translating gives CASSLDRVFAAFF. Variable domain in full (rest from reference TRBV7-9 and TRBJ1-1): DTGVSQNPRHKITKRGQNVTFRCDPISEHNRLYWYRQTLGQGPEFLTYFQNEAQLEKSRLLSDRFSAERPKGSFSTLEIQRTEQGDSAMYLCASSLDRVFAAFFGQGTRLTVV.

The gene calls are TRBV5-4 and TRBJ1-1; TRBD1 might be the D (6 bases). Germline V CDR1 and CDR2: SGHNT, YYREEE (reference sequence). Trimming stripped 8 bases from V and 6 bases from J, with 17 bases between. The CDR3 length is 13 residues. This CDR3 reads CASELSGAPEAFF. CDR3 DNA: TGTGCCAGTGAACTCTCAGGGGCTCCTGAAGCTTTCTTT. Drawing the rest from reference TRBV5-4 and TRBJ1-1, the complete variable domain is ETGVTQSPTHLIKTRGQQVTLRCSSQSGHNTVSWYQQALGQGPQFIFQYYREEENGRGNFPPRFSGLQFPNYSSELNVNALELDDSALYLCASELSGAPEAFFGQGTRLTVV.

The V call is TRBV19, the J call TRBJ2-7, with D perhaps TRBD2 (5 bases). The CDR3 extends over 14 amino acids. The V gene's germline CDR1 is LNHDA and CDR2 SQIVND (reference sequence). Between the trimmed V and J ends, which lost 3 bases and 1 base, there was a span of 10 bases. In DNA form, the CDR3 reads TGTGCCAGTAGTATCTCCGGGAATTCCTACGAGCAGTACTTC. Translated: CASSISGNSYEQYF.

For the CDR3, the DNA is TGCGCCAGCAGCTTGAATCCGGGACAGGGGTCTGAAGCTTTCTTT. Amino acids: CASSLNPGQGSEAFF. This chain links TRBV5-1 with TRBJ1-1, with 10 bases matching TRBD1. V shed 1 base and J 6 bases; nucleotides not matched to a gene: 6. This CDR3 has 15 amino acids. The germline CDR1 and CDR2 sequences are SGHRS and YFSETQ.

This sequence joins TRBV7-9 and TRBJ2-7; no clear D gene. This CDR3 has 15 amino acids. Germline loops: CDR1 SEHNR, CDR2 FQNEAQ (reference sequence). Trimming pared 5 bases from V and 5 bases from J, leaving 19 bases between. CDR3 protein: CASSLKNAASDEQYF. The CDR3 region has the DNA TGTGCCAGCAGCCTAAAAAATGCCGCTTCGGACGAGCAGTACTTC.

The chain combines TRBV10-2 with TRBJ1-5, with a weak D call TRBD1 (5 bases). V dropped 4 bases and J dropped 5 bases, with 15 bases sitting between them. CDR1 is WSHSY and CDR2 is SAAADI in the germline V gene. The CDR3 spans 15 residues. The CDR3 protein is CASSVGQGAHQPQHF. CDR3 nucleotides: TGCGCCAGCAGTGTCGGGCAGGGTGCCCATCAGCCCCAGCATTTT.

This clone was observed once. The gene calls are TRBV28 and TRBJ2-7, with 7 bases identical to TRBD1. V shed 4 bases, J shed 0 bases, and the junction held 9 bases outside the gene matches. This CDR3 is 16 amino acids long. Germline CDR1 reads MDHEN; CDR2 reads SYDVKM. The DNA of the CDR3 is TGTGCCAGCAGTTCCCAAACAGGGGCGAGCTCCTACGAGCAGTACTTC. This codes for CASSSQTGASSYEQYF.

The V and J genes are TRBV4-1 and TRBJ2-7, with D possibly being TRBD2 (5 bases). The length of the CDR3 is 14 residues. The V gene's germline CDR1 is MGHRA and CDR2 YSYEKL. V gave up 4 bases and J gave up 11 bases, with 21 bases separating them. The chain's CDR3 is CASSPRATFAGEYF. DNA for the CDR3: TGCGCCAGCAGCCCGCGGGCTACCTTCGCCGGGGAGTACTTC.